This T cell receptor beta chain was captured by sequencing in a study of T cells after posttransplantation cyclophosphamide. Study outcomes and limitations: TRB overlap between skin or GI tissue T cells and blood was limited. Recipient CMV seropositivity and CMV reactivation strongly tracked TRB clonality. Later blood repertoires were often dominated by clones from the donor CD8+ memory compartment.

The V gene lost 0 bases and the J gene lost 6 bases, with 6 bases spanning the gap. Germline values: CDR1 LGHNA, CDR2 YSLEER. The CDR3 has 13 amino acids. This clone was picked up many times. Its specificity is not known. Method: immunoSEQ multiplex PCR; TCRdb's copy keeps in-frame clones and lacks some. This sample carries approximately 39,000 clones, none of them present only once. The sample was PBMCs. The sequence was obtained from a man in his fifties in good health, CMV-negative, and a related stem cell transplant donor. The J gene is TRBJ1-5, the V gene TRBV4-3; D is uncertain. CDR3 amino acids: CASSQERSQPQHF. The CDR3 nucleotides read TGCGCCAGCAGCCAAGAGAGGTCTCAGCCCCAGCATTTT.